This is a list of T cell receptor beta chains from one sample in a study of CD8 T cells in ankylosing spondylitis. TCRdb fed the 5' RACE reads into MiXCR, producing one record per CDR3 protein. Of about 300,000 distinct CDR3 sequences in the sample, approximately 10% were seen once. Sequencing input: blood, either unsorted or a sorted T cell fraction (not recorded which). These receptors all come from a female donor with ankylosing spondylitis or in good health (not recorded which). Each CDR3 is given with its conserved first and last residue.

j_call v_call cdr3_aa
TRBJ1-2 TRBV6-5 CASSYSGTAYGYTF
TRBJ2-7 TRBV7-2 CASSLQGVYEQYF
TRBJ1-2 TRBV4-1 CASSPGGSYGYTF
TRBJ1-5 TRBV27 CASSPDLGQGRGRGQPQHF
TRBJ2-1 TRBV2 CASSEARQGLNNEQFF
TRBJ2-1 TRBV20-1 CSAGTSGGYNEQFF
TRBJ2-1 TRBV20-1 CSVTGTRNNEQFF
TRBJ2-3 TRBV7-2 CASSSGLAGQRGTQYF
TRBJ2-3 TRBV10-3 CATEREGRDTDTQYF
TRBJ2-2 TRBV7-9 CASSNRQGVIRSGELFF
TRBJ2-5 TRBV5-1 CASSQRTGRETQYF
TRBJ2-5 TRBV7-2 CASSSPPQETQYF
TRBJ2-3 TRBV27 CATRFDTGTDTQYF
TRBJ2-1 TRBV7-9 CASSFTGNEQFF
TRBJ2-7 TRBV20-1 CSAFSPGLAVYEQYF
TRBJ2-7 TRBV29-1 CSVVRDYEQYF
TRBJ2-2 TRBV5-1 CASSLSGTGELFF
TRBJ2-1 TRBV12-3/TRBV12-4 CASIRNRASGRSNEQFF
TRBJ1-4 TRBV18 CASSPTGSWEKLFF
TRBJ2-2 TRBV5-1 CASSLGSAITGELFF
TRBJ1-2 TRBV20-1 CSARGRGRFNYGYTF
TRBJ2-6 TRBV7-2 CASSLWAGPSGANVLTF
TRBJ2-5 TRBV20-1 CSARRTAQETQYF
TRBJ1-2 TRBV12-3/TRBV12-4 CASRTGPNYGYTF
TRBJ2-7 TRBV19 CASRGLASDSYEQSF
TRBJ2-6 TRBV5-1 CASSVGHNSGANVLTF
TRBJ2-6 TRBV3-1 CASSQILSGANVLTF
TRBJ2-4 TRBV3-1 CASSPAVGERNIQYF
TRBJ2-1 TRBV19 CASSMNFWDQSYNEQFF
TRBJ2-7 TRBV5-6 CASRRDRVHEQYF
TRBJ1-2 TRBV20-1 CSGGSANYGYTF
TRBJ2-1 TRBV10-1 CASSPLSGDEQFF
TRBJ2-3 TRBV6-5 CVAGGGADTQYF
TRBJ2-7 TRBV5-5 CASSVGREGSIYEQYF
TRBJ1-1 TRBV6-2/TRBV6-3 CASSLDRKNTEAFF
TRBJ1-2 TRBV7-8 CASSQEGRGAPYGYTF
TRBJ2-7 TRBV5-1 CASSLLAGGPYEQYF
TRBJ2-1 TRBV3-1 CASSLSGGAGNEQFF
TRBJ2-1 TRBV20-1 CSALGGGPVTEQFF
TRBJ1-6 TRBV6-2/TRBV6-3 CASSYSSGLPLHF
TRBJ2-1 TRBV20-1 CSAKRLAEYEQFF
TRBJ1-2 TRBV27 CASSLREPNYGYTF
TRBJ1-4 TRBV20-1 CSALKADRNEKLFF
TRBJ1-1 TRBV7-9 CASSFLRDRGDPAFF
TRBJ2-2 TRBV12-3/TRBV12-4 CASSLIPTGELFF
TRBJ1-5 TRBV9 CASSVTSNQPQHF
TRBJ2-3 TRBV5-1 CASSQGEFPSTDTQYF